These 8 T cell receptor beta chains originate from one sample sequenced in a study of identical twins. MiXCR was run by TCRdb on the 5' RACE reads, yielding one entry per CDR3 protein. The sample shows 500,000 or so distinct CDR3 sequences, 22% of them seen only once. The data were also submitted as part of a second study, on T cells expressing NK-cell markers.

The sample comprised CD4+ T cells sorted from blood. These TCRs come from a woman younger than 35 in good health.

V gene TRBV20-1 combines with J gene TRBJ1-5, with D unclear. From germline, CDR1 is DFQATT and CDR2 SNEGSKA (reference sequence). The V gene lost 5 bases and the J gene lost 5 bases, with 16 bases spanning the gap. This CDR3 has 14 amino acids. The CDR3 DNA reads as TGCAGTGCTGGAAGAAGGGAGACTTATCAGCCCCAGCATTTT. Its protein product is CSAGRRETYQPQHF.

The sample holds a few counts of this clonotype. The rearrangement links TRBV7-9 to TRBJ2-1; 11 nucleotides agree with TRBD2. With 8 bases clipped from V and 12 bases from J, the junction kept 9 bases outside the gene matches. Germline V gives CDR1 SEHNR, CDR2 FQNEAQ (reference sequence). The CDR3 spans 13 residues. CDR3 DNA sequence: TGTGCCAGCCGGGAGACTAGCGGGAACCCGCAGTTCTTC. Translating gives CASRETSGNPQFF.

The chain links TRBV11-1 to TRBJ2-5; maybe TRBD2 (5 bases). Germline CDR1 is SGHAT and CDR2 is FQDESV (reference sequence). V was clipped by 5 bases and J by 5 bases, with 18 bases between them. The CDR3 covers 15 residues. CDR3 amino acids: CASSPGPRAGETQYF. The CDR3 region has the DNA TGTGCCAGCAGCCCAGGCCCAAGGGCGGGTGAGACCCAGTACTTC.

This clonotype was picked up many times. The V call is TRBV15, the J call TRBJ2-7; D gene uncertain. Germline CDR1 is LNHNV and CDR2 is YYDKDF (reference sequence). V was pared by 0 bases and J by 7 bases, with 10 bases between. The CDR3 is 13 amino acids. The CDR3 region has the DNA TGTGCCACCAGCAGAGAGTTTGATAGAGAGCAGTACTTC. Its protein product is CATSREFDREQYF. The full variable domain, completed using reference TRBV15 and TRBJ2-7, is DAMVIQNPRYQVTQFGKPVTLSCSQTLNHNVMYWYQQKSSQAPKLLFHYYDKDFNNEADTPDNFQSRRPNTSFCFLDIRSPGLGDTAMYLCATSREFDREQYFGPGTRLTVT.

This clonotype was counted only a few times. The J gene is TRBJ2-5, the V gene TRBV3-1; possibly TRBD2 for D (7 bases). V shed 5 bases and J shed 5 bases, with 15 bases lying between them. In germline, CDR1 is LGHDT, CDR2 YNNKEL (reference sequence). This CDR3 region has 14 residues. CDR3 coding DNA: TGTGCCAGCAGCGATAGGGGGGGCGAGGAGACCCAGTACTTC. Translated: CASSDRGGEETQYF.

This chain uses TRBV7-9 with TRBJ2-1, with 8 bases identical to TRBD2. The V and J ends lost 4 bases and 6 bases, in that order; junction bases with no gene match: 8. This CDR3 has 15 residues. Germline CDR1 and CDR2: SEHNR and FQNEAQ (reference sequence). The DNA for the CDR3 is TGTGCCAGCAGCTCCCGGCGGGAGGCGCGCAATGAGCAGTTCTTC. Residues: CASSSRREARNEQFF.

The sample holds a few counts of this clonotype. The V gene is TRBV5-1, the J gene TRBJ2-2, with 8 positions matching TRBD2. V shed 4 bases, J shed 3 bases, and the junction held 8 bases outside the gene matches. Germline-derived CDR1 and CDR2 are SGHRS and YFSETQ. This CDR3 region has 16 residues. DNA for the CDR3: TGCGCCAGCAGCCGGGGGACTAGTCGCGACACCGGGGAGCTGTTTTTT. Residues: CASSRGTSRDTGELFF.

This chain joins TRBV12-3 or TRBV12-4 and TRBJ2-2; D is uncertain. V was trimmed by 7 bases and J by 3 bases, leaving 9 bases between them. The CDR3 sequence is 13 residues long. CDR3 sequence (DNA): TGTGCCAGCACTCTCTGGGACACCGGGGAGCTGTTTTTT. This translates into CASTLWDTGELFF.